This TCR beta chain was sequenced for a study of vaccination effects on CD4 cells after COVID-19 (dated 2022 in TCRdb). For the wider study: Across the study, the median time from the second dose to post-vaccine sampling was 72 days (range 14 to 241). In both COVID-19 convalescent patients and infection-naive vaccine recipients, the study compared SARS-CoV-2 spike-specific CD4+ TCR repertoires from before mRNA vaccination with those from after it. Altogether, around 11 COVID-19 convalescent patients and several SARS-CoV-2-naive healthy vaccine recipients made up the full study. The Oncomine TCR Beta short-read assay on an Illumina iSeq 100 was used to sequence cultures from other donors in the study. General conclusions and limits of the study: Among healthy vaccine recipients, nearly all vaccine-induced clones were SARS-CoV-2 mono-reactive, and only 1 of 255 was cross-reactive with common cold coronaviruses. The study was limited by a small number of convalescent patients, and early post-infection timepoints were lacking. Both infection-induced and vaccine-induced clones contracted markedly at late post-vaccination timepoints, which is consistent with waning T cell responses.

The library was built by means of the immunoSEQ multiplex PCR assay. DNA from the CD4+ T cells that had been cultured and isolated underwent TCR beta CDR3 sequencing. In the original analysis: Non-productive TCR sequences were discarded, and reads were trimmed to the CDR3 region, with only CDR3s of 7 or more amino acids retained. Antigen-specific clonotypes were identified using the MANAFEST web app by comparison of expansion in peptide wells against reference cultures. To count as positive, a clone had to show expansion at FDR<0.05 compared with the reference and with all other wells, an odds ratio above 5, and a frequency above 0.1% in two replicate wells. Clonotypes significantly expanded in SARS-CoV-2 spike wells and in at least one common cold coronavirus spike condition were defined as cross-reactive. Using the stringdist R package, CDR3 similarity was measured by Levenshtein distance, and unrooted trees were constructed with ape in R 3.6.1. As stored in TCRdb, this immuneACCESS dataset retains in-frame rearrangements with V and J assigned. A fraction of the clones does not appear; measured against another copy, unresolved V genes explain less than half of the discrepancy, and the remainder lacks a known reason. The V and J calls and the clone size are those of that table, but D and trimming were determined from the DNA. The sample has roughly 32,000 clones on record, around 70% of them singletons. In total, the top ten clones hold less than 15% of the sample.

Taken from cysteine to phenylalanine, the CDR3 has 14 residues. Kept here is only the CDR3 DNA, which spans 42 bases and is read in frame from base 1. V has 3 bases trimmed and J has 8 bases trimmed; junction bases matching no gene number 1. According to the germline V gene, CDR1 reads SGHDT and CDR2 reads YYEEEE. In the ViraFEST assay, PBMC were stimulated with viral peptide pools, and antigen-specific CD4+ T cell clonotypes were then identified by expansion using TCR sequencing. After 10 days of culture, CD4+ T cells were isolated with the EasySep CD4+ T cell isolation kit. Participants received two doses of either the BNT162b2 or the mRNA-1273 mRNA SARS-CoV-2 vaccine. Negative nucleocapsid antibody results before and after vaccination confirmed that the healthy vaccine recipients had no prior SARS-CoV-2 infection. Fewer than 2.5 million PBMC per well were cultured in IMDM with about 5.4% human AB serum, roughly 11 IU/ml IL-2 and gentamicin, plus 10 ug/ml peptides. On days 3 and 7, half of the culture medium was replaced with fresh IL-2-containing medium. Unless noted otherwise, every peptide stimulation condition was cultured in triplicate wells. PBMC were separated from whole blood using Ficoll-Paque Plus gradient centrifugation and were then either cryopreserved at -140C or used fresh. The overlapping peptide pools covered the spike proteins of SARS-CoV-2 and of the common cold coronaviruses HCoV-NL63, HCoV-OC43 and HCoV-229E. Genomic DNA was extracted from cultured CD4+ T cells with the QIAamp micro DNA kit.

This clone has more than one count but fewer than ten. Its antigen target is currently unknown. No base qualities exist here, and no much larger clone lies one base off it. The sequence was obtained from a human donor who received a COVID-19 vaccine. The chain was built from TRBV5-6 and TRBJ2-1; TRBD2 matches 14 bases in the middle. This specimen consisted of CD4+ T cells from PBMCs cultured with HCoV-229E spike peptides, obtained after COVID-19 vaccination. In the paper's terms, the cell subset or site label means: HCoV-229E spike overlapping peptide pool stimulation. The CDR3: CASSWGLAGDEQFF. In nucleotide form, the sequence is TGTGCCAGCAGCTGGGGACTAGCGGGGGATGAGCAGTTCTTC.